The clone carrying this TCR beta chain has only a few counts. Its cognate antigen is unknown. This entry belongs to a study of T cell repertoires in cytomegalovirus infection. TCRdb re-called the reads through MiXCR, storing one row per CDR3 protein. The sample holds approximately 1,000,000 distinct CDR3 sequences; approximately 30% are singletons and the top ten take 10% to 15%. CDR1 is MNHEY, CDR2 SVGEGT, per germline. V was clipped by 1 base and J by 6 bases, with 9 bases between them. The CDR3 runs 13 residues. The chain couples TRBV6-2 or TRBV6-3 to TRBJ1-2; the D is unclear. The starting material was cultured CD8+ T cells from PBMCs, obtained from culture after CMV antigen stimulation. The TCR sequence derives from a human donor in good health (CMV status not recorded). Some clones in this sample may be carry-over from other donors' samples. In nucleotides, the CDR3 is TGTGCCAGCAGTTACTTTCTTAGGGATGGCTACACCTTC. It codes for CASSYFLRDGYTF.